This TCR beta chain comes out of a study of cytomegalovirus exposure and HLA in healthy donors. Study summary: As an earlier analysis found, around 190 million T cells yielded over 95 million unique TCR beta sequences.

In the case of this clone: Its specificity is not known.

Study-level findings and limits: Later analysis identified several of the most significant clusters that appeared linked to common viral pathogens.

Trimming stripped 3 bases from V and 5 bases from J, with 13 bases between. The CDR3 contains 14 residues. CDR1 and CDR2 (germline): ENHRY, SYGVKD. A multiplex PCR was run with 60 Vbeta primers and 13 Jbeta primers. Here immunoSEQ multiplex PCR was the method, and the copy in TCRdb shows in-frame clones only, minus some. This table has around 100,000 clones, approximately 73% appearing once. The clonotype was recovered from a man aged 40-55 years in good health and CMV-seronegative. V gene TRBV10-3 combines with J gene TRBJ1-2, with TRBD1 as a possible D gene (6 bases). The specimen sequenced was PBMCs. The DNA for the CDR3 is TGTGCCATCAGTGACCCACAGGACAGTTATGGCTACACCTTC. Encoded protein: CAISDPQDSYGYTF.